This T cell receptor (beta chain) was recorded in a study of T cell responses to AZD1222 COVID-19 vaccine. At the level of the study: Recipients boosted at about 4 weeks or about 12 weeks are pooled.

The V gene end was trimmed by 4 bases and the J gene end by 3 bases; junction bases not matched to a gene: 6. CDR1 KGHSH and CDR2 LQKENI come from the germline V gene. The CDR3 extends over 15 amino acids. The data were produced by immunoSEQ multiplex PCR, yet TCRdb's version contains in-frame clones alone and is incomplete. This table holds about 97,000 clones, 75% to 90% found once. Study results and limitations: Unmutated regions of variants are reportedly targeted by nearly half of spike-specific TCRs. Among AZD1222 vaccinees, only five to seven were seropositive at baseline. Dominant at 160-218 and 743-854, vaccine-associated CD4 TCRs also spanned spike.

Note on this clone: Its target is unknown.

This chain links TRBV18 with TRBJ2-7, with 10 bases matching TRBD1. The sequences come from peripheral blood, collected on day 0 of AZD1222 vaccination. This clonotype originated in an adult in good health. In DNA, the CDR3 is TGTGCCAGCTCACAGGTGAGGACAGGGGGCTACGAGCAGTACTTC. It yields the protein CASSQVRTGGYEQYF.